Below, 27 T cell receptor beta chains from the same sample are listed, as sequenced in a study of CXCR3-negative and CXCR3-positive naive CD8 T cells. 5' RACE that incorporated UMI labels was used to prepare the TRB cDNA libraries. Using the 5' RACE reads, TCRdb records one entry per CDR3 protein without DNA. In total, the table holds about 40,000 distinct CDR3 sequences. The sample was memory CD8+ T cells from blood. The receptor source for this set is a human donor in good health. Some clones in this sample may be carry-over from other donors' samples.

This chain connects TRBV28 to TRBJ2-7; the TCRdb D gene call, TRBD1, has no DNA to confirm it. The germline gives CDR1 MDHEN, CDR2 SYDVKM. The CDR3 is made up of 14 amino acids. CDR3 amino acids: CASSPTGQGYEQYF. The full variable domain, its missing parts supplied by reference TRBV28 and TRBJ2-7, is DVKVTQSSRYLVKRTGEKVFLECVQDMDHENMFWYRQDPGLGLRLIYFSYDVKMKEKGDIPEGYSVSREKKERFSLILESASTNQTSMYLCASSPTGQGYEQYFGPGTRLTVT.

The gene calls are TRBV29-1 and TRBJ2-7; checking the TCRdb D call of TRBD1 is not possible without DNA. The germline gives CDR1 SQVTM, CDR2 ANQGSEA. CDR3 length: 13 amino acids. CDR3 in amino acids: CSVAGAALYEQYF.

V is TRBV6-2 or TRBV6-3 and J is TRBJ2-3; TCRdb names TRBD1, which stays unverified in the absence of DNA. The CDR3 runs 14 residues. CDR1 and CDR2 from the germline V gene are MNHEY and SVGEGT. The CDR3 region is CASVRFPLADTQYF.

The CDR3 sequence is CSARGDRDYEQYF. The rearrangement links TRBV20-1 to TRBJ2-7; checking the TCRdb D call of TRBD1 is not possible without DNA. The CDR3 is 13 residues long. Germline V CDR1 and CDR2: DFQATT, SNEGSKA (reference sequence).

The V call is TRBV10-3, the J call TRBJ2-7. Germline-derived CDR1 and CDR2 are ENHRY and SYGVKD. CDR3 size: 14 residues. The CDR3 protein is CAISESPDSYEQYF.

This chain uses TRBV7-2 with TRBJ2-5; TCRdb selects TRBD2, and the lack of DNA leaves this call unchecked. Germline lookup yields CDR1 SGHTA and CDR2 FQGNSA. The CDR3 runs 12 residues. Here the CDR3 reads CASKWGEETQYF.

The chain couples TRBV11-3 to TRBJ2-1; TCRdb's D call of TRBD2 is untestable without DNA. The CDR3 runs 14 residues. Germline CDR1 SGHNT, CDR2 YENEEA. The CDR3 sequence is CASSPSGLPNEQFF.

By frequency, this clonotype registers medium-sized (0.01 to 0.1%). This rearrangement joins TRBV4-2 to TRBJ2-7; with no DNA, the TCRdb D assignment of TRBD2 cannot be verified. The CDR3 spans 16 residues. Germline V gene sequence: CDR1 LGHNA, CDR2 YNFKEQ. CDR3 sequence: CASSQDLGSGGNEQYF.

The chain carries TRBV7-9 and TRBJ1-2; TCRdb selects TRBD1, and the lack of DNA leaves this call unchecked. The CDR3 is 16 residues long. From germline, CDR1 is SEHNR and CDR2 FQNEAQ (reference sequence). The CDR3 sequence: CASSTLSQGSARGYTF.

The chain uses TRBV5-1 and TRBJ2-1; TCRdb lists TRBD1, though no DNA is available to test this call. Germline V gives CDR1 SGHRS, CDR2 YFSETQ. The CDR3 contains 17 residues. The CDR3 region is CASSLAFRTGVPHEQFF. The variable domain in full, completed from reference TRBV5-1 and TRBJ2-1, reads KAGVTQTPRYLIKTRGQQVTLSCSPISGHRSVSWYQQTPGQGLQFLFEYFSETQRNKGNFPGRFSGRQFSNSRSEMNVSTLELGDSALYLCASSLAFRTGVPHEQFFGPGTRLTVL.

The CDR3 here is CASSGAFGGGGTVSTDAQYF. The chain joins TRBV25-1 to TRBJ2-3; TCRdb lists TRBD1, though no DNA is available to test this call. From germline, CDR1 is MGHDK and CDR2 SYGVNS. The CDR3 extends over 20 amino acids.

The chain uses TRBV29-1 and TRBJ2-7. CDR3 length equals 12 residues. The germline V gene encodes CDR1 SQVTM and CDR2 ANQGSEA. The CDR3 sequence is CSVGIKDHEQYF.

The chain couples TRBV18 to TRBJ2-7; TCRdb's assignment of TRBD1 cannot be checked, as there is no DNA. The CDR3 spans 12 residues. From germline, CDR1 is KGHSH and CDR2 LQKENI. CDR3 sequence: CASSPHRYEQYF.

The V gene is TRBV19, the J gene TRBJ2-6; lacking DNA, the TRBD1 call made by TCRdb goes unchecked. The CDR3 is made up of 16 amino acids. Per germline, CDR1 LNHDA and CDR2 SQIVND (reference sequence). The CDR3 spells CASGGTEHSGANVLTF.

This chain links TRBV7-6 with TRBJ2-7; TCRdb's D call of TRBD1 is untestable without DNA. The germline V gene encodes CDR1 SGHVS and CDR2 FNYEAQ. The CDR3 is 17 residues long. The CDR3 region is CASSYSPPGEFGYEQYF.

CDR3 amino acids: CAGSFLVDEQYF. V usage is TRBV12-3 or TRBV12-4 and J usage is TRBJ2-7. The CDR3 contains 12 residues.

The chain uses TRBV6-2 or TRBV6-3 and TRBJ1-1. The CDR3 runs 17 residues. Germline V gives CDR1 MNHEY, CDR2 SVGEGT. The CDR3 region is CASSYPSLLGWNTEAFF.

This chain uses TRBV12-3 or TRBV12-4 with TRBJ2-5. The CDR3 is made up of 13 amino acids. The CDR3 loop reads CASSSTKVETQYF.

The rearrangement uses TRBV6-2 or TRBV6-3 and TRBJ1-1. CDR3 length: 17 residues. The germline gives CDR1 MNHEY, CDR2 SVGEGT. CDR3 loop: CASSYQEQSLMNTEAFF.

The chain has TRBV9 and TRBJ2-5; with no DNA, the TCRdb D assignment of TRBD2 cannot be verified. Germline-derived CDR1 and CDR2 are SGDLS and YYNGEE. This CDR3 has 14 residues. CDR3 amino acids: CASSAGDYGKTQYF.

Here the CDR3 reads CSVVGQGVYGYTF. The chain recombines TRBV29-1 with TRBJ1-2; the D gene TCRdb calls, TRBD1, cannot be checked with no DNA. The CDR3 has 13 amino acids. The germline CDR1 and CDR2 sequences are SQVTM and ANQGSEA.

This clonotype is labeled medium-sized based on frequency. The V and J genes are TRBV4-2 and TRBJ2-1; TCRdb picks TRBD1, but there is no DNA to check that call. CDR3 length: 18 residues. In germline, CDR1 is LGHNA, CDR2 YNFKEQ. The CDR3 sequence is CASSQEGGSGQAYNEQFF.

The chain recombines TRBV29-1 with TRBJ2-1; the D gene TCRdb calls, TRBD1, cannot be checked with no DNA. Per germline, CDR1 SQVTM and CDR2 ANQGSEA. This CDR3 is 12 amino acids long. CDR3 region: CSVGTGGHEQFF.

V usage is TRBV20-1 and J usage is TRBJ2-1; absent DNA, TCRdb's TRBD2 call cannot be checked. From germline, CDR1 is DFQATT and CDR2 SNEGSKA (reference sequence). This CDR3 comprises 14 residues. The CDR3 protein is CSATGTARVDEQFF.

This chain joins TRBV12-3 or TRBV12-4 and TRBJ1-1. There are 15 residues in the CDR3. CDR3 sequence reads: CASSLGSLKSPEAFF.

The chain uses TRBV29-1 and TRBJ2-5; as DNA is missing, the TRBD2 call by TCRdb cannot be tested. The CDR3 runs 12 residues. CDR1 and CDR2 from the germline V gene are SQVTM and ANQGSEA. This CDR3 is CSVPDPPGTQYF.

The chain joins TRBV7-6 to TRBJ1-4; the TCRdb call, TRBD1, lacks DNA for checking. Germline V gene data show CDR1 as SGHVS and CDR2 as FNYEAQ. The CDR3 is 16 residues long. This chain's CDR3 is CASSGLPGRANEKLFF.